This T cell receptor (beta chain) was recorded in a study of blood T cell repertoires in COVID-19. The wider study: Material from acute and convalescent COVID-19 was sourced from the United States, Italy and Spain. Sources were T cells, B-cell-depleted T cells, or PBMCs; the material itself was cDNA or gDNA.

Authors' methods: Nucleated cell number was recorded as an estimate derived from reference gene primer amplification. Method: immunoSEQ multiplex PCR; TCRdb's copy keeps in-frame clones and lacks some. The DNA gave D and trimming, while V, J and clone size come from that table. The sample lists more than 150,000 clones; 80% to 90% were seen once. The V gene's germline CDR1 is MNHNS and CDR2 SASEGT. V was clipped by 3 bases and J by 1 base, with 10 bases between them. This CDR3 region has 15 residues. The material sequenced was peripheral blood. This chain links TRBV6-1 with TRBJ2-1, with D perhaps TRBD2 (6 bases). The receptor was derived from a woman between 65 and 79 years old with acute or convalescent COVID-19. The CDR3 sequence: CASSDSGTSYNEQFF. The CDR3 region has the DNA TGTGCCAGCAGTGATAGCGGAACTTCCTACAATGAGCAGTTCTTC.